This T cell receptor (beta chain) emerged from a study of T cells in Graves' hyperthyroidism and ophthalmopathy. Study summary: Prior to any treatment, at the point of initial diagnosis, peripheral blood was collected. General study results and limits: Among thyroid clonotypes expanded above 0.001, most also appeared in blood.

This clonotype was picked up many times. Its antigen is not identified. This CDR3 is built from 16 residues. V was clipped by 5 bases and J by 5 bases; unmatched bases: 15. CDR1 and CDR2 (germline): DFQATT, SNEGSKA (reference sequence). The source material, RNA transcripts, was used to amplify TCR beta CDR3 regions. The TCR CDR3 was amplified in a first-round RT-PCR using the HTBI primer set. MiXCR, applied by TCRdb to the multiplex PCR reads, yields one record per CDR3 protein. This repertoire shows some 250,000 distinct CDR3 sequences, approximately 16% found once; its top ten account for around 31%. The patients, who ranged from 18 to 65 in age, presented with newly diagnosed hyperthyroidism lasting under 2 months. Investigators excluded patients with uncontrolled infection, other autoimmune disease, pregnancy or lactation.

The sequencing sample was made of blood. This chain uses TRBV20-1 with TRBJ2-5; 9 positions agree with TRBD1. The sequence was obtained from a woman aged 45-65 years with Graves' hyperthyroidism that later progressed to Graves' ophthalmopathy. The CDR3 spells CSAGTGTGRGGETQYF. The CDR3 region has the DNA TGCAGTGCTGGTACCGGGACAGGGAGAGGTGGGGAGACCCAGTACTTC.